These T cell receptor beta chains were read from a single sample in a study of shared clonotypes between healthy human individuals. The repertoire was sequenced with immunoSEQ multiplex PCR; TCRdb's copy has only in-frame clones and lacks some. Among some 2 million clones listed, 85% to 95% were seen once. Sequencing was performed on naive CD8+ T cells sorted from blood. Receptors were obtained from a man between 18 and 29 years old in good health. The CDR3 runs from the conserved cysteine through the conserved F or W. D genes are given only for firm matches.

TRBV7-8	TRBD2	TRBJ2-7	15	CASRPSVAGGREQYF
TRBV13	TRBD1	TRBJ2-1	15	CASRESGTGTLGQFF
TRBV5-4	.	TRBJ1-2	15	CASSLSGDHNYGYTF
TRBV4-1	.	TRBJ1-2	13	CASSQQGRPFSTF
TRBV2	TRBD1	TRBJ2-3	17	CASSEGTGGIGTDTQYF
TRBV5-5	TRBD1	TRBJ2-7	15	CASSLAGQGIDEQYF
TRBV29-1	.	.	12	CSVEASTYEQYF
TRBV7-9	.	TRBJ2-1	12	CASSLRDNEQFF
TRBV13	.	TRBJ1-6	14	CASSPGGVGSPLHF
TRBV2	TRBD1	TRBJ1-2	13	CASSEGQVYGYTF
TRBV12-5	TRBD1	TRBJ2-7	14	CASAFGGQAYEQYF
TRBV7-9	.	TRBJ2-5	14	CASSLQDEWETQYF
TRBV9	.	TRBJ1-3	15	CASSVTGASGNTIYF
TRBV30	TRBD2	TRBJ2-1	13	CAWSVLADNEQFF
TRBV6-6	.	TRBJ2-1	16	CASSYSSQGSYNEQFF
TRBV5-1	.	TRBJ1-1	14	CASSLYRVSTEAFF
TRBV5-6	.	TRBJ2-1	14	CASSHPGHLGEQFF
TRBV30	.	TRBJ2-1	17	CAWSVGGVAESYNEQFF
TRBV5-1	TRBD2	TRBJ2-7	15	CASSLASGTDYEQYF
TRBV7-9	.	TRBJ2-1	14	CASSAQDSRHEQFF
TRBV5-4	.	TRBJ2-7	13	CASSSGPTYEQYF
TRBV12-5	.	TRBJ2-1	12	CASASYSNEQFF
TRBV4-3	.	TRBJ2-1	14	CASSPTVSYNEQFF
TRBV7-9	TRBD2	TRBJ2-5	16	CASSPGTSGGGETQYF
TRBV7-2	.	TRBJ1-5	14	CASSLPEPNQPQHF
TRBV4-1	.	TRBJ2-7	18	CASSQDPYSEGFSYEQYF
TRBV7-9	TRBD1	TRBJ2-7	14	CASSAGGTPPEQYF
TRBV11-2	TRBD2	TRBJ2-7	16	CASSYGTSGRVNEQYF
TRBV6-5	.	TRBJ2-7	14	CASSPEAGNDEQYF
TRBV10-3	.	TRBJ2-7	13	CAISDRGINEQYF
TRBV29-1	.	TRBJ2-7	14	CSATFVGTYYEQYF
TRBV30	.	TRBJ1-5	15	CAWSAGAHSNQPQHF
TRBV9	TRBD2	TRBJ2-1	17	CASSFFAGTSLYNEQFF
TRBV4-1	TRBD2	TRBJ2-1	18	CASSQDVEGLARINEQFF
TRBV7-2	.	TRBJ1-3	15	CASSYSTGFGNTIYF
TRBV9	TRBD2	TRBJ2-2	17	CASKEREPPLNTGELFF
TRBV27	.	TRBJ1-1	15	CASRPGFTGRTEAFF
TRBV5-1	TRBD1	TRBJ1-1	15	CASSLAWTGGPEAFF
TRBV7-9	.	TRBJ2-5	12	CASFTVQETQYF
TRBV7-9	TRBD1	TRBJ2-1	15	CASSGPGQGVNEQFF
TRBV19	.	TRBJ1-2	14	CASSIAGVGYGYTF
TRBV7-8	.	TRBJ1-4	15	CASSSSSLGNEKLFF
TRBV5-1	TRBD2	TRBJ2-1	12	CASSPGGNEQFF
TRBV29-1	TRBD1	TRBJ2-2	14	CSVTGTGLAGELFF
TRBV6-5	.	TRBJ2-5	15	CASRGSLEGQETQYF
TRBV9	TRBD2	TRBJ2-7	14	CASSIGLAGGEQYF
TRBV27	TRBD2	TRBJ2-1	15	CASSFGTSGNNEQFF
TRBV5-1	.	TRBJ2-1	15	CASSLNGFLNNEQFF
TRBV28	TRBD1	TRBJ2-7	13	CASSTGSPYEQYF
TRBV4-3	.	TRBJ2-3	17	CASSQDGAGVSTDTQYF